The rows below give T cell receptor beta chains drawn from one sample of a study of T cells in Graves' hyperthyroidism and ophthalmopathy. TCRdb redid the calling of the multiplex PCR reads with MiXCR, one entry per CDR3 protein. The data show 450,000 to 700,000 distinct CDR3 sequences, with around 42% seen just once and about 8.3% held by the top ten. The sample was peripheral blood or thyroid tissue (not recorded which). Receptor source: a woman younger than 30 with Graves' hyperthyroidism. CDR3s include the opening cysteine and the closing phenylalanine or tryptophan. Fields, in order: J gene, D gene, clone size, V gene, CDR3 DNA, CDR3 protein. The D gene is left open where the match is weak. The size field is filled for only some rows; it gives once, few, many or a size class.

TRBJ2-1 | - | few | TRBV15 | TGTGCCACCAGCAGAGATGAGGGGGTGGCCTCCTACAATGAGCAGTTCTTC | CATSRDEGVASYNEQFF
TRBJ2-7 | - | - | TRBV15 | TGTGCCACGGAGAGGGGAGAGTACGAGCAGTACTTC | CATERGEYEQYF
TRBJ2-7 | - | - | TRBV29-1 | TGCAGCGTAACCGGACTACCAGGCTACGAGCAGTACTTC | CSVTGLPGYEQYF
TRBJ2-1 | TRBD2 | few | TRBV24-1 | TGTGCCACCAGTGATACGGGACTAGCGGGGGACCGAGAGCAGTTCTTC | CATSDTGLAGDREQFF
TRBJ1-1 | TRBD1 | many | TRBV19 | TGTGCCAGTGGGGACAGGGAAGCTTTCTTT | CASGDREAFF
TRBJ1-4 | - | few | TRBV19 | TGTGCCAGTAGTATCGGACGGACTTCTAATGAAAAACTGTTTTTT | CASSIGRTSNEKLFF
TRBJ1-5 | - | - | TRBV7-9 | TGTGCCAGCAGTAATGCGGCCCTGGGGGGCAATCAGCCCCAGCATTTT | CASSNAALGGNQPQHF
TRBJ2-7 | TRBD2 | many | TRBV28 | TGTGCCAGCAGTCCCGAGACTAGCTTCTACGAGCAGTACTTC | CASSPETSFYEQYF
TRBJ1-1 | - | many | TRBV2 | TGTGCCAGCAGTGGGTCAAGTCGGAACACTGAAGCTTTCTTT | CASSGSSRNTEAFF
TRBJ1-5 | TRBD1 | once | TRBV29-1 | TGCAGCGCTACAGGGGACAATCAGCCCCAGCATTTT | CSATGDNQPQHF
TRBJ1-3 | - | once | TRBV20-1 | TGCAGTGCTAGAGATTTCTCCTCTGGAAACACCATATATTTT | CSARDFSSGNTIYF
TRBJ1-5 | TRBD1 | many | TRBV27 | TGTGCCAGCAGTTTTAGGGGGCGCACAGGTCAGCCCCAGCATTTT | CASSFRGRTGQPQHF
TRBJ1-5 | - | many | TRBV5-1 | TGCGCCAGCAGCTTGGCCGGACTTAATCAGCCCCAGCATTTT | CASSLAGLNQPQHF
TRBJ1-5 | - | - | TRBV6-1 | TGTGCCAGCAGTGTAGTTCGGGGACAATACGAGCATTTT | CASSVVRGQYEHF
TRBJ2-5 | - | few | TRBV7-9 | TGTGCCAGCAGCCCTGACACCGGGGCTTACTTC | CASSPDTGAYF
TRBJ1-4 | - | - | TRBV19 | TGTGCCAGTAGTAGCGGGAGGGGGACCGATGAAAAACTGTTTTTT | CASSSGRGTDEKLFF
TRBJ2-2 | TRBD2 | - | TRBV29-1 | TGCAGCGTTGGACTAGCGGGTGCCGGGGAGCTGTTTTTT | CSVGLAGAGELFF
TRBJ1-2 | TRBD1 | - | TRBV24-1 | TGTGCCACCCCTCCTAGGACAGGGGCAGTTCGGTATGGCTACACCTTC | CATPPRTGAVRYGYTF
TRBJ1-4 | - | many | TRBV29-1 | TGCAGCGTTACCCGGGACACCAATGAAAAACTGTTTTTT | CSVTRDTNEKLFF
TRBJ1-4 | - | - | TRBV20-1 | TGCAGTGCAGCACCCCCTGGGGGCCTGGTTGAAAAACTGTTTTTT | CSAAPPGGLVEKLFF
TRBJ1-2 | - | many | TRBV4-2 | TGTGCCAGCAGCCAAGACGACCCGGAACGTATGGATGGCTACACCTTC | CASSQDDPERMDGYTF
TRBJ1-2 | TRBD1 | few | TRBV27 | TGTGCCAGCTCCGAGACAGGGCTGCCCTATGGCTACACCTTC | CASSETGLPYGYTF
TRBJ1-6 | - | many | TRBV11-2 | TGTGCCAGCAGCTTAGTGAGCAGGAGGTCATCCCTCCACTTT | CASSLVSRRSSLHF
TRBJ2-7 | TRBD1 | - | TRBV29-1 | TGCAGCGTTCTTAACACGGGGGACAGGTACGAGCAGTACTTC | CSVLNTGDRYEQYF
TRBJ1-2 | - | - | TRBV9 | TGTGCCAGCAGCGTAACTAGCGGGAGGCCCCGGACCGTCGAAGACTATGGCTACACCTTC | CASSVTSGRPRTVEDYGYTF
TRBJ2-6 | TRBD2 | few | TRBV15 | TGTGCCACCAGCACTAGCGGTGGCACCGGGGCCAACGTCCTGACTTTC | CATSTSGGTGANVLTF
TRBJ1-2 | - | - | TRBV7-9 | - | CASSLYICSAGTGSMSGGYTF
TRBJ2-7 | - | - | TRBV29-1 | TGCAGCGTTGGGCATGGGGACACCCCCTACGAGCAGTACTTC | CSVGHGDTPYEQYF
TRBJ2-7 | TRBD1 | many | TRBV12-5 | TGTGCTAGTGGTTTGGTACTACCGGGACAGGGTGTCTACGAGCAGTACTTC | CASGLVLPGQGVYEQYF
TRBJ1-2 | - | - | TRBV6-1 | TGTGCCAGCAGTCCCCATGGGGGCAACTATGGCTACACCTTC | CASSPHGGNYGYTF